This TCR beta chain was identified during a study of cytomegalovirus exposure and HLA in healthy donors. The study's findings and limits: CMV serostatus was the sole immune exposure data available.

The PCR had 60 Vbeta and 13 Jbeta primers. Sequenced by immunoSEQ multiplex PCR; TCRdb stores in-frame clones only, minus some. The repertoire has 110,000 or so clones, under 80% of them found once; the top ten carry around 4.3%. Of note for this clone: The antigen is not known.

The germline gives CDR1 MNHEY, CDR2 SVGAGI. CDR3 length: 14 residues. V was pared by 0 bases and J by 3 bases, with 9 bases between. This TCR derives from a woman aged 40 to 50 in good health and CMV-seropositive. The chain carries TRBV6-5 and TRBJ2-7; D call uncertain. Sequenced sample: PBMCs. The chain's CDR3 is CASSYSLTYYEQYF. The CDR3 nucleotides read TGTGCCAGCAGTTACTCGCTGACATACTACGAGCAGTACTTC.